The TCR beta chain under discussion was sequenced for a study of cytomegalovirus exposure and HLA in healthy donors. Study findings and constraints: Rarity characterized most TCR sequences, yet some public TCRs appeared in many donors. Listed as cytomegalovirus-associated were roughly 180 TCR beta chains.

CDR1 MNHEY and CDR2 SMNVEV come from the germline V gene (reference sequence). The CDR3 consists of 12 residues. Trimming stripped 5 bases from V and 7 bases from J, with 12 bases between. This clone showed up just a few times. The antigen is not known. The protocol was immunoSEQ multiplex PCR, while the TCRdb copy is restricted to in-frame clones and leaves out a portion. The repertoire holds around 350,000 clones, with 70% to 90% as singletons. Sequencing input: PBMCs. The clonotype originates from a woman aged 18-29 years in good health and CMV-seronegative. The V gene is TRBV27, the J gene TRBJ2-7, with a tentative D call TRBD1 (5 bases). Written as DNA, the CDR3 is TGTGCCAGCAGTCGGCTGTCAGGGGAGCAGTACTTC. Encoded protein: CASSRLSGEQYF.